This T cell receptor beta chain stems from a study of shared clonotypes between healthy human individuals (TCRdb year 2020). Looking at the study overall: The cohort included three men and two women between 18 and 49 years of age. For each donor, CD4 naive and CD4 memory were each given three plates, CD8 naive was given two plates, and CD8 memory was given one plate. To estimate repertoire size and how much clonotype sharing occurs between individuals, the study deeply sequenced the blood TCR repertoires of 5 or 6 healthy adults. Libraries were prepared and TCR repertoires were sequenced by different laboratories using diverse techniques, in order to increase sequencing depth and limit assay-specific biases. Per donor, leukapheresis produced somewhere between about 0.9 and 9.5 billion PBMCs. What the research found in general, with its limitations: The genetic and exposure-history diversity represented was limited by the small number of donors. Clonotypes shared by all four sorted-subset donors showed higher generation probabilities than non-shared clonotypes. Estimated clonotype richness was generally larger for naive than for memory subsets. Even with the large sequencing depth, rarefaction of the sorted-subset datasets indicated that sequencing was incomplete. Sampling was limited to blood, and TCR repertoires in tissue likely differ from TCR repertoires in blood. Pairwise subsampling indicated that sequencing depth was expected to affect the degree of clonotype sharing among donors. Sharing across a handful of donors was observed for approximately 5% of naive CD4, less than 4% of naive CD8, 2% to 2.5% of memory CD4, and around 0.4% of memory CD8 clonotypes.

A note on this clone: Its target antigen remains unknown. No much larger clonotype is one base removed from it; base qualities were not supplied.

Using the deep immunoSEQ assay, TCR CDR3 regions were amplified from genomic DNA by multiplex PCR. Extracted genomic DNA from each cell subset was distributed evenly across all wells of several immunoSEQ 96-well plates, and each plate was treated as a replicate. For sorted subsets, around 0.2 ug of genomic DNA, equivalent to around 30,000 T cell genomes, went into each replicate PCR. The purified libraries were quantified using a Qubit 3.0 fluorometer, sized with a Bioanalyzer 2100, and then quantified again using the KAPA Library Quantification kit. Every immunoSEQ 96-well plate was sequenced on a dedicated single-read 150-cycle Illumina NextSeq 550 flow cell. Per the source publication's procedure: Because the immunoSEQ output held only junctional sequences and lacked quality scores, the filtering could not match the filtering applied to full-length reads. To assign V/J genes and CDR3, sequences were annotated against IMGT germline references using PyIR, a Python wrapper for IgBLAST v1.9. Any read was removed if the V/J assignment was weak (E-value above 1e-6), the CDR3 was missing, or the read contained stop codons, out-of-frame junctions, or ambiguous translated residues. V3J clonotypes were defined as sequences sharing the same inferred V gene, J gene, and CDR3 amino acid sequence. The percentage overlap between two repertoires was calculated by dividing the number of shared unique clonotypes by the size of the smaller repertoire. Repertoire richness was assessed with RTK rarefaction, the Chao1 estimator, and Recon v2.1 estimates of unobserved clonotypes. For all TCRbeta clonotypes obtained by the gDNA method from a few donors, generation probabilities were computed with OLGA. Entries here come from immuneACCESS through TCRdb and include only in-frame sequences with V and J called. Some clones fail to appear in such tables; in the studies checked, an unresolved V gene covers under half of the shortfall, and the cause of the remainder is unknown. V and J calls and clone size come straight from that table; D and trimming were deduced from the DNA. The sample yields 950,000 to 1,300,000 clones; under 80% were counted once. Jointly, the top ten make up about 1.4% of the sample.

The donors were healthy, HIV-negative adults who had no recently reported acute infections or vaccinations. All donors were Caucasian adults living in Nashville, Tennessee, USA. Magnetic negative selection was used to enrich CD4+ T cells, after which naive cells were positively selected on CD45RA and the negative fraction became the memory subset. After blood collection by leukapheresis, PBMCs were isolated using Ficoll-Histopaque density gradient centrifugation and then cryopreserved in the vapor phase of liquid nitrogen. Purity and quantity of every magnetically sorted T cell population were checked by analytical flow cytometry. From each sorted fraction, genomic DNA was isolated and quantified by UV absorbance on a Nanodrop 2000c. The sequence was obtained from a man between 18 and 35 years old in good health. Sequenced sample: memory CD4+ T cells sorted from blood. The cell subset or site label, read with the paper, signifies: CD45RA-negative fraction.

The nucleotide sequence reads TGTGCCAGCTCACCAATCCTCGTAGTGGGGGGGGGATCCTACGAGCAGTACTTC. Its translation reads: CASSPILVVGGGSYEQYF. The sequence links TRBV18 to TRBJ2-7; TRBD2 lines up with 7 middle nucleotides. V is trimmed back by 2 bases and J by 1 base, and the junction contains 14 bases that no gene match accounts for. The CDR3 has 18 amino acids, counting the end cysteine and phenylalanine. Left in the record is the CDR3 DNA by itself, 54 bases read in frame from the first base. CDR1 and CDR2 are drawn from the germline V gene: KGHSH, LQKENI.